This paragraph reports one T cell receptor beta chain. This clone was observed once. The antigen it binds to is not known. The input lacks base qualities; no much larger clone sits a single base away. This record comes from a study of OX40 agonist ivuxolimab in advanced cancers. Describing the broader study: Ivuxolimab was a fully human IgG2 agonistic monoclonal antibody targeting the costimulatory receptor OX40 (CD134). Partial responses were achieved by three dose-escalation patients, of whom one had hepatocellular carcinoma and two had cutaneous melanoma. Peripheral TCRbeta sequencing aimed to test whether ivuxolimab altered TCR sequence diversity and caused clonal T-cell expansion. A male proportion of 75% to 85% and a mean age of about 60 years, ranging from about 20 to 85, were recorded for the dose-escalation cohort. Prior anti-PD-1, anti-PD-L1 or anti-CTLA-4 therapy was permitted, and about two fifths of dose-escalation patients had received checkpoint inhibitors. Intravenous ivuxolimab was administered to patients every 2 weeks at six dose levels: 0.01, 0.1, 0.3, 1.5, 3 and 10 mg/kg. The paper describes the monotherapy dose-escalation part (N of about 55 patients) of the phase I trial of ivuxolimab. Of the roughly 53 patients in dose escalation, 19 had hepatocellular carcinoma, about 15 had melanoma, 9 had renal cell carcinoma and 9 had head and neck cancer.

The full study reports these points: Low levels of normalized T-cell clonal expansion were also shown by some nonresponding patients. The antigen specificity of the clonally expanded peripheral T cells was not determined. After ivuxolimab, CD8+ T cells had more expanded clones than CD4+ T cells on average. At doses of 0.1 to 3.0 mg/kg, clonal expansion of both CD4+ and CD8+ T cells in blood was seen between baseline and week 6. In the 0.1-3.0 mg/kg groups, partial responders had among the lowest normalized peripheral clonal expansion, particularly in CD8+ T cells.

Patients with a history of autoimmune disease or receiving systemic immunosuppression were excluded from the trial. Peripheral blood for TCR sequencing was drawn from every dose cohort at baseline, at cycle 4 day 1 and at cycle 7 day 1. The samples were taken from a phase I, first-in-human, multicenter, open-label dose-escalation trial of ivuxolimab. Adults with locally advanced or metastatic melanoma, renal cell carcinoma, hepatocellular carcinoma or head and neck squamous cell carcinoma were enrolled in the trial. Before TCR sequencing, CD4+ T cells and CD8+ T cells from peripheral blood were sorted into separate populations. The CDR3 spans 13 residues, from the cysteine through the phenylalanine. The only DNA kept is the CDR3, 39 bases in frame from the first base. V gives up 5 bases and J gives up 4 bases, and the segment between their germline ends measures 11 bases. CDR1 LNHDA and CDR2 SQIVND were looked up in the germline V gene (reference sequence).

To sequence the TCRbeta CDR3 region, genomic DNA was isolated from the sorted cells. TCRbeta CDR3 regions were sequenced using the immunoSEQ Assay. The clones in this table, taken by TCRdb from immuneACCESS, are in-frame only. Not every clone is retained; where verified, under half of the shortfall comes from an unresolved V gene, and the cause of the rest is unknown. The sample table lists about 99,000 clones, 95% to 96% of them with a count of one. Together, the top ten hold just over 2% of the sample. The sample consisted of CD4+ or CD8+ T cells sorted from blood, taken in a trial of the OX40 agonist ivuxolimab. The V and J segments used are TRBV19 and TRBJ1-2, with no confidently assigned D gene. The receptor was isolated from an adult with an advanced solid tumor such as melanoma, head and neck, liver or kidney cancer. The CDR3 region has the sequence CASSPPGSYGYTF. The DNA sequence is as follows: TGTGCCAGTAGTCCCCCGGGCAGCTATGGCTACACCTTC. The entire variable domain, with the stretches around the CDR3 drawn from the reference TRBV19 and TRBJ1-2 proteins, is DGGITQSPKYLFRKEGQNVTLSCEQNLNHDAMYWYRQDPGQGLRLIYYSQIVNDFQKGDIAEGYSVSREKKESFPLTVTSAQKNPTAFYLCASSPPGSYGYTFGSGTRLTVV.